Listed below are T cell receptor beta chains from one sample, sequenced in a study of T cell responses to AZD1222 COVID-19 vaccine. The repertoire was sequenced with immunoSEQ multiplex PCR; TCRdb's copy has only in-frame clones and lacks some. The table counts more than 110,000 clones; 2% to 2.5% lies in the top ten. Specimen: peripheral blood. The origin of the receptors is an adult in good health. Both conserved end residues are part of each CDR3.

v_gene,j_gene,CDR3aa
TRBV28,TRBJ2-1,CASSFGVPYNEQFF
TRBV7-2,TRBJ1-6,CASSLEMDPYNSPLHF
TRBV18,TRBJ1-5,CASSQQGDQPQHF
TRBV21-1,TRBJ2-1,CASSNSSGGQGSYNEQFF
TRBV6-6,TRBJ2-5,CASSRPTSGGEKKTQYF
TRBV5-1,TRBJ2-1,CASSSIAGSLYNEQFF
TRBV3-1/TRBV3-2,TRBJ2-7,CASSQGTVSYEQYF
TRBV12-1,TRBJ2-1,CASSSNAVGDNEQFF
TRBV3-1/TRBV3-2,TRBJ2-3,CASSQDHLVGSDTQYF
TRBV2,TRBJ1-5,CASSESVPSNQPQHF
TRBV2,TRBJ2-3,CASGMGDTQYF
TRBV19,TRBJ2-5,CASSNQGRETQYF
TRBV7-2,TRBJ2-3,CASSFYAKHTDTQYF
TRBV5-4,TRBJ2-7,CASSLVGRVDSEQYF
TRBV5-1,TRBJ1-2,CASSSPGPLEGYTF